A selection of T cell receptor beta chains follows, all from one sample in a study of CXCR3-negative and CXCR3-positive naive CD8 T cells. TCRdb derives one entry per CDR3 protein from the 5' RACE reads, leaving out DNA. Its listing shows roughly 100,000 distinct CDR3 sequences. The material sequenced was naive CXCR3+ CD8+ T cells from blood. The origin of the receptors is a human donor in good health. Some clones in this sample may be carry-over from other donors' samples. Both conserved end residues are part of each CDR3.

v_call	j_call	cdr3_aa
TRBV7-9	TRBJ1-1	CASSLDSKEAFF
TRBV3-1	TRBJ1-2	CASSQTPLTEYYGYTF
TRBV20-1	TRBJ2-2	CSAEEGDTGELFF
TRBV29-1	TRBJ2-3	CSVRTSRDVWDPDTQYF
TRBV9	TRBJ1-1	CASSPGTTEAFF
TRBV14	TRBJ2-5	CASSQRRSGRGETQYF
TRBV19	TRBJ2-5	CASSSGLAGRGETQYF
TRBV6-4	TRBJ2-7	CASSDPHRAHEQYF
TRBV20-1	TRBJ1-4	CSAGQGAGEKLFF
TRBV28	TRBJ2-1	CASAFLADPYNEQFF
TRBV6-2/TRBV6-3	TRBJ1-1	CASSYSQRTGNTEAFF
TRBV30	TRBJ2-1	CAFQRELPSGYEQFF
TRBV11-2	TRBJ2-5	CASSSPASGLAQETQYF
TRBV15	TRBJ2-1	CATRNGRLAGGNEQFF
TRBV12-3/TRBV12-4	TRBJ1-4	CASSFHRGGEKLFF
TRBV29-1	TRBJ2-7	CSVKLGQGSDEQYF
TRBV29-1	TRBJ2-2	CSARLAGELFF
TRBV10-3	TRBJ2-1	CAITKTSGSPNEQFF
TRBV30	TRBJ2-7	CAWSVGSHEQYF
TRBV14	TRBJ1-2	CASSQEENYGYTF
TRBV28	TRBJ2-1	CASSLLMGAGGSFEQFF
TRBV4-3	TRBJ2-7	CASSQDVAGSSYEQYF
TRBV15	TRBJ2-3	CATSSSGLITDTQYF
TRBV6-1	TRBJ2-1	CATSAGISYNEQFF
TRBV18	TRBJ1-1	CASSRGQGYAEAFF
TRBV29-1	TRBJ2-5	CSVIQDSSGQETQYF
TRBV7-9	TRBJ1-1	CASSPSRFGTGGAVAEAFF
TRBV23-1	TRBJ2-7	CASSQTLSPAGGMSEQYF
TRBV20-1	TRBJ2-3	CSARASRLGPLGGTQYF
TRBV27	TRBJ1-5	CASSSGPDLNQPQHF
TRBV5-6	TRBJ1-1	CASSVGVEAFF
TRBV6-5	TRBJ2-3	CASSYSDTQYF
TRBV7-9	TRBJ2-1	CASSQRGDNYNEQFF
TRBV28	TRBJ1-5	CASSLPQGRGNEPQHF
TRBV18	TRBJ2-3	CASSPPGPGGGTDTQYF
TRBV5-1	TRBJ2-5	CASSLALAGEGTQYF